Detailed here is one T cell receptor (beta chain). This sample is part of a study of blood T cell repertoires in COVID-19. About the research overall: Researchers got acute and convalescent COVID-19 samples from the United States, Italy and Spain.

Participant-given clinical history determined each cohort assignment. Original processing notes: Estimation of nucleated cell counts relied on the amplification of reference gene primers. Some clones are missing from TCRdb's copy, which holds only in-frame ones; the method was immunoSEQ multiplex PCR. V, J and clone size are taken as reported in that table, and D and trimming were inferred from the DNA itself. The table lists more than 200,000 clones, approximately 90% of them singletons. Germline loops: CDR1 MNHEY, CDR2 SVGAGI. The V gene end was trimmed by 4 bases and the J gene end by 4 bases; junction bases not matched to a gene: 5. This CDR3 is 14 amino acids long.

This clonotype was sampled from a woman under 40 with acute COVID-19. This chain links TRBV6-5 with TRBJ2-3, with 7 bases fitting TRBD1. Sequencing input: PBMCs or T cells enriched from blood (not recorded which). Here the CDR3 DNA reads TGTGCCAGCAGTTCAACAGGGGTTGCAGATACGCAGTATTTT. Amino acids: CASSSTGVADTQYF.